This T cell receptor beta chain was observed in a study of neurological immune-mediated disorders. Study-level results: No clinical or MRI feature was associated with the multiple sclerosis repertoire cluster.

TCRdb independently ran MiXCR on the 5' RACE reads; one entry per CDR3 protein. This table holds approximately 130,000 distinct CDR3 sequences, more than 2.5% found once. This clonotype was seen repeatedly, ten times or more. Its cognate antigen is unknown. V gave up 0 bases and J gave up 2 bases, with 14 bases separating them. This CDR3 has 16 residues. Germline values: CDR1 LGHDT, CDR2 YNNKEL (reference sequence). The clonotype comes from a young woman with multiple sclerosis. Sequenced sample: PBMCs. The chain couples TRBV3-1 to TRBJ2-7, with D perhaps assigned TRBD1 or TRBD2 (6 bases each). CDR3 nucleotide sequence: TGTGCCAGCAGCCAAGATAGGGGGGACCTCGCCTACGAGCAGTACTTC. Amino acids: CASSQDRGDLAYEQYF.